This note documents a single T cell receptor beta chain sequence. Per the authors' pipeline: Cell counts per sample came from amplifying reference gene primers. TCRdb keeps only in-frame clones here, not all; method: immunoSEQ multiplex PCR. V, J and clone size derive from that table, while D and trimming were established from the DNA sequence. The repertoire holds some 200,000 clones, about 91% seen once, with approximately 1.2% in the top ten. This entry is derived from a study of blood T cell repertoires in COVID-19. On the study more broadly: Acute and convalescent COVID-19 specimens originated in the United States, Italy and Spain. The cDNA or gDNA used as material had been derived from T cells, B-cell-depleted T cells, or PBMCs.

Germline CDR1 is SGDLS and CDR2 is YYNGEE. The CDR3 covers 16 residues. The germline V and J ends were trimmed by 4 bases and 7 bases, with 20 bases remaining between them. This chain uses TRBV9 with TRBJ1-4; D possibly corresponds to TRBD1 (5 bases). This sequence was found in a young man with acute or convalescent COVID-19. The source material was peripheral blood. This CDR3 reads CASSPGEYRGGEKLFF. DNA for the CDR3: TGTGCCAGCAGCCCCGGGGAGTATCGGGGGGGTGAAAAACTGTTTTTT.